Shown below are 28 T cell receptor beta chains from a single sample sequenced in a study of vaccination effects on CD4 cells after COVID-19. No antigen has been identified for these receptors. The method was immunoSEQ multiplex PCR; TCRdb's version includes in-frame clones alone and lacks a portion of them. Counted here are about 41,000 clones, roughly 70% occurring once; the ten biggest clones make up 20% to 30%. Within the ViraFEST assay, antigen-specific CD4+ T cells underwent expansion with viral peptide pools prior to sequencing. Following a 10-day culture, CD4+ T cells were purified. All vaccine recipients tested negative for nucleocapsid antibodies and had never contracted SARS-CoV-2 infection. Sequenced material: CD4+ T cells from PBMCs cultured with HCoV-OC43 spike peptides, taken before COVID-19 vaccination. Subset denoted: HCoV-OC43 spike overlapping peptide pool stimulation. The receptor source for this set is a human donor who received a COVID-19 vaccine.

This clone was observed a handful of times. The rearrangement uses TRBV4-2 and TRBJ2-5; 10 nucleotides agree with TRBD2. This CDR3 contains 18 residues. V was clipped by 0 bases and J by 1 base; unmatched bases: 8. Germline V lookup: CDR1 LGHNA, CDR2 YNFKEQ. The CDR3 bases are TGTGCCAGCAGCCAAGAGATATCGGGACTAGCGATCCAAGAGACCCAGTACTTC. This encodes CASSQEISGLAIQETQYF.

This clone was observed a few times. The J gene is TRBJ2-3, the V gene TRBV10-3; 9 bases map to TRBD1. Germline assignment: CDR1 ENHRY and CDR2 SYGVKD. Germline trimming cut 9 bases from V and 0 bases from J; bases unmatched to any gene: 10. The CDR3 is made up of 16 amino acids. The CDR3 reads CAMGTGRSRSTDTQYF. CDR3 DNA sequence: TGTGCCATGGGGACAGGGAGGTCTCGGAGCACAGATACGCAGTATTTT.

This CDR3 reads CAWSQGMLSYNSPLHF. The CDR3 DNA reads TGTGCCTGGAGTCAGGGAATGTTGTCCTATAATTCACCCCTCCACTTT. The gene calls are TRBV30 and TRBJ1-6; a weak D match, TRBD1 (5 bases). Germline CDR1 and CDR2: GTSNPN and SVGIG (reference sequence). V lost 2 bases to trimming and J lost 1 base, with 12 bases between them. The CDR3 runs 16 residues.

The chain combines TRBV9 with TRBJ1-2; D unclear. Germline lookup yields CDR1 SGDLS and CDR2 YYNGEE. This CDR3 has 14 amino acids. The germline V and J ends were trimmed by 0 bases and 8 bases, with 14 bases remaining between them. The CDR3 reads CASSVVGGSSGYTF. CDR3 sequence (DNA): TGTGCCAGCAGCGTAGTAGGCGGAAGCAGCGGCTACACCTTC.

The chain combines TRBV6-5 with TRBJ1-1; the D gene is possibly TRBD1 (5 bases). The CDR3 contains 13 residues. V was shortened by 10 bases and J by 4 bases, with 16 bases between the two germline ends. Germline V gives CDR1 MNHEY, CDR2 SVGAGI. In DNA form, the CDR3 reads TGTGCCACCCCGCGAGGGGAGGGCACTGAAGCTTTCTTT. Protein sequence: CATPRGEGTEAFF.

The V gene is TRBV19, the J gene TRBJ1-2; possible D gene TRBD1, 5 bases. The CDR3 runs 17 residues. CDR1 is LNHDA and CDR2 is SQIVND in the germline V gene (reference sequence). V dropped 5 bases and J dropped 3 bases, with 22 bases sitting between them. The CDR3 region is CASSSLLKRRGHYGYTF. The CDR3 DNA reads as TGTGCCAGTAGTTCACTACTGAAGAGGAGGGGCCACTATGGCTACACCTTC. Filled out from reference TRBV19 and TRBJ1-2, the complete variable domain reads DGGITQSPKYLFRKEGQNVTLSCEQNLNHDAMYWYRQDPGQGLRLIYYSQIVNDFQKGDIAEGYSVSREKKESFPLTVTSAQKNPTAFYLCASSSLLKRRGHYGYTFGSGTRLTVV.

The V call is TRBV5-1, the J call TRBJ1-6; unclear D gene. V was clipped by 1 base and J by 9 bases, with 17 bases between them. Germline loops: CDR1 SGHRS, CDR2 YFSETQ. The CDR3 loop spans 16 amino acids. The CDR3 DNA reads TGCGCCAGCAGCTTGAGTGTTTCCGGGGTCGGTTCACCCCTCCACTTT. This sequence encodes CASSLSVSGVGSPLHF.

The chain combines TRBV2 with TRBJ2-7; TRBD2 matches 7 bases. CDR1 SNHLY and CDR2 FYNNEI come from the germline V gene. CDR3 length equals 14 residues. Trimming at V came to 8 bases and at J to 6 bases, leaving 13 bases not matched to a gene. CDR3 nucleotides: TGTGCCAGCGGGAGGAGGGGAGGGTCACCCGAGCAGTACTTC. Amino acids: CASGRRGGSPEQYF.

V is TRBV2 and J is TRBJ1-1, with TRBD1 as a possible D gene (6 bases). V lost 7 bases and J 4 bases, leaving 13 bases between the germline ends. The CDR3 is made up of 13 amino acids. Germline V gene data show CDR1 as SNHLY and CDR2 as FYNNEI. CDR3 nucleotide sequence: TGTGCCAGCAAAAAAGGGGGTGCCACTGAAGCTTTCTTT. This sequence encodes CASKKGGATEAFF.

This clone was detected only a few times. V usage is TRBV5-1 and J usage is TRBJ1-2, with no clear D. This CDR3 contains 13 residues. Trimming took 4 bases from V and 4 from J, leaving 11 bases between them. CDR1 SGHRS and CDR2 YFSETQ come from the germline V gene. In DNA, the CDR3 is TGCGCCAGCAGCCCAGCTCGTGGCTATGGCTACACCTTC. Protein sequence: CASSPARGYGYTF.

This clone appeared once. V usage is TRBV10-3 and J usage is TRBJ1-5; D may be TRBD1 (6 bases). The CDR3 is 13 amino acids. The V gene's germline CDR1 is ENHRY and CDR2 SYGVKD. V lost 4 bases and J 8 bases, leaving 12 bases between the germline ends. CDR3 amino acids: CAISGGGGEPQHF. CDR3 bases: TGTGCCATCAGTGGAGGGGGGGGTGAGCCCCAGCATTTT.

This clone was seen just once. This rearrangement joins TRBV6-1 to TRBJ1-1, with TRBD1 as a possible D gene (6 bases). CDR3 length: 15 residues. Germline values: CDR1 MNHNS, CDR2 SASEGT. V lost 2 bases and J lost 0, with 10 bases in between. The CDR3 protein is CASSEHAGVNTEAFF. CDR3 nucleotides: TGTGCCAGCAGTGAACACGCAGGGGTGAACACTGAAGCTTTCTTT.

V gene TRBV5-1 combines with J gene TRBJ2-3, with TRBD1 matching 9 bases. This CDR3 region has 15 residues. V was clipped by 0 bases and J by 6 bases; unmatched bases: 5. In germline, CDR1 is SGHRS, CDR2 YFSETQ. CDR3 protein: CASSLADRGRDTQYF. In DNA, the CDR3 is TGCGCCAGCAGCTTGGCGGACAGGGGAAGGGATACGCAGTATTTT.

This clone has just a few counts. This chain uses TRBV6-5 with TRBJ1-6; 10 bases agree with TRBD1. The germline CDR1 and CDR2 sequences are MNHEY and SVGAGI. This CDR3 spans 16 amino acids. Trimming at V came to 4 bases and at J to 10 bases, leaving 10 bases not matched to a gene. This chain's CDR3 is CASSFTGTGDGSPLHF. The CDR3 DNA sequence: TGTGCCAGCAGTTTCACCGGGACAGGGGATGGCTCACCCCTCCACTTT.

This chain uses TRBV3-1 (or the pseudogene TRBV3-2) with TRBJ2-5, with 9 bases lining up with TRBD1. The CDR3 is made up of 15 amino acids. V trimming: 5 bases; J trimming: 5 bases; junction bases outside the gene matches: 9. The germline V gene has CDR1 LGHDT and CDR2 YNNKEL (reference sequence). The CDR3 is CASSGYTGGRETQYF. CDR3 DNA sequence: TGTGCCAGCAGCGGTTATACAGGGGGCCGGGAGACCCAGTACTTC.

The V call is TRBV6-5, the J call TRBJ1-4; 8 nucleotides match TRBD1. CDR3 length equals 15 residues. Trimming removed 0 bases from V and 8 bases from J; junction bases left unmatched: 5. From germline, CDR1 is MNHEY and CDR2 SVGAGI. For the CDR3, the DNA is TGTGCCAGCAGTTACTCAGGACAGGGCATCGAAAAACTGTTTTTT. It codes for CASSYSGQGIEKLFF.

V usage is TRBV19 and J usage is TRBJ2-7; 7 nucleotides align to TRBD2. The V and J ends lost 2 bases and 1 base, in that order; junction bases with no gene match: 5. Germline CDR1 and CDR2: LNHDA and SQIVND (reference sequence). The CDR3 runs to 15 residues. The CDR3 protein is CASSITGGRSYEQYF. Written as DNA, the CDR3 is TGTGCCAGTAGTATAACGGGAGGCAGGTCCTACGAGCAGTACTTC.

In nucleotides, the CDR3 is TGTGCCAGCAGCAAGTCTAGGGGGACGAACACCGGGGAGCTGTTTTTT. Its protein is CASSKSRGTNTGELFF. The rearrangement links TRBV6-4 to TRBJ2-2; TRBD1 is a possible D gene (6 bases). The CDR3 runs 16 residues. Germline V lookup: CDR1 MRHNA, CDR2 SNTAGT. The ends were cut back, 6 bases at V and 0 bases at J, with 14 bases in the middle.

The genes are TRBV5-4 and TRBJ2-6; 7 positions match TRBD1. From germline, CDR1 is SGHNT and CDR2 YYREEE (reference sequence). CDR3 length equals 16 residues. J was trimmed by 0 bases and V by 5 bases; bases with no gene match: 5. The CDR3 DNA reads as TGTGCCAGCAGGGGGGACAGCTTCTCTGGGGCCAACGTCCTGACTTTC. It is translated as CASRGDSFSGANVLTF.

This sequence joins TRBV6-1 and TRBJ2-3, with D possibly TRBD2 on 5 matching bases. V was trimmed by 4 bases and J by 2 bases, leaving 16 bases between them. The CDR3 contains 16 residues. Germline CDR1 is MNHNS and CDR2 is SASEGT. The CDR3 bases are TGTGCCAGCAGTGCGACTACTAGTGCCTTCACAGATACGCAGTATTTT. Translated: CASSATTSAFTDTQYF.

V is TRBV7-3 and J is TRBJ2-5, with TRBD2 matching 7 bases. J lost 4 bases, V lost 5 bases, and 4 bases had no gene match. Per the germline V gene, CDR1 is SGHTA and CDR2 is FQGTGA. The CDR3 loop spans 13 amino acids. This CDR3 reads CASSQIAGETQYF. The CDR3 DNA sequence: TGTGCCAGCAGCCAAATAGCGGGAGAGACCCAGTACTTC.

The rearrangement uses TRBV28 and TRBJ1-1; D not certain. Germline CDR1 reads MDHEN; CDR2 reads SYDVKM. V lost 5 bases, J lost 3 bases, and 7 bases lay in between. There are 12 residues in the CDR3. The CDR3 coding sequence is TGTGCCAGCAGTGAGAGGGACACTGAAGCTTTCTTT. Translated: CASSERDTEAFF.

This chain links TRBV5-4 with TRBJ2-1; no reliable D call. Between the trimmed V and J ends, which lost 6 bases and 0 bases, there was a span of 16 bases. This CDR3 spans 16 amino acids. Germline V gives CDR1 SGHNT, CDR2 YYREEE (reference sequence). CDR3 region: CASTSFSGSSYNEQFF. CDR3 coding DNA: TGTGCCAGCACCTCTTTTTCGGGTAGCTCCTACAATGAGCAGTTCTTC.

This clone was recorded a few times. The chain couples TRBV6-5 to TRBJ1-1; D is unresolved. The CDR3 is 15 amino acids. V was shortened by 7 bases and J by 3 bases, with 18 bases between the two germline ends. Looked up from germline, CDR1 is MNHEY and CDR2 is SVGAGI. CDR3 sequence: CASNRGPDGDTEAFF. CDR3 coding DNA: TGTGCCAGCAACAGAGGACCCGATGGGGACACTGAAGCTTTCTTT.

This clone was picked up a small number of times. CDR3 protein: CASSQASWQYEQYF. For the CDR3, the DNA is TGTGCCAGCAGCCAGGCTAGCTGGCAGTACGAGCAGTACTTC. This chain uses TRBV14 with TRBJ2-7; a possible D gene is TRBD2 (5 bases). The germline CDR1 and CDR2 sequences are SGHDN and FVKESK. The CDR3 is made up of 14 amino acids. The V and J ends lost 3 bases and 4 bases respectively, with 13 bases between them.

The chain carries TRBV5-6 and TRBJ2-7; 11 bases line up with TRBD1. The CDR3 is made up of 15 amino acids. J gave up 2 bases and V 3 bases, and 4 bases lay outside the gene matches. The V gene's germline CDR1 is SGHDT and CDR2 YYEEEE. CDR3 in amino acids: CASSWGGQGAYEQYF. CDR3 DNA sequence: TGTGCCAGCAGCTGGGGGGGACAGGGGGCCTACGAGCAGTACTTC.

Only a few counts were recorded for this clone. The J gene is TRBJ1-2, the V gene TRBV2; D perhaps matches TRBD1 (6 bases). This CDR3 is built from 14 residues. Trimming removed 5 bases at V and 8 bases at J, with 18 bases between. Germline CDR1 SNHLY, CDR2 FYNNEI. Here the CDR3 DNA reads TGTGCCAGCAGTCACAGTACAGGGTTTTGGGGCTACACCTTC. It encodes CASSHSTGFWGYTF.

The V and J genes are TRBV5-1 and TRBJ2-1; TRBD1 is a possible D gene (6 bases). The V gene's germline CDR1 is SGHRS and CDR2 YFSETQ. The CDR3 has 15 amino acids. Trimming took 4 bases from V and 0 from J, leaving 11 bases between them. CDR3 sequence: CASSETGSSYNEQFF. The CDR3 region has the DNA TGCGCCAGCAGCGAGACAGGTTCCTCCTACAATGAGCAGTTCTTC.